The present T cell receptor (beta chain) was sequenced within a study of OX40 agonist ivuxolimab in advanced cancers. Profiling relied on immunoSEQ multiplex PCR, and the TCRdb table lists in-frame clones only, not all of them. The table shows about 69,000 clones, with roughly nine tenths occurring only once. This CDR3 spans 13 amino acids. Germline lookup yields CDR1 MNHNS and CDR2 SASEGT. Trimming left V 8 bases short and J 4 bases short, with 14 bases between. Source: CD4+ or CD8+ T cells sorted from blood, taken in a trial of the OX40 agonist ivuxolimab. The clonotype originates from an adult with an advanced solid tumor such as melanoma, head and neck, liver or kidney cancer. The chain employs TRBV6-1 and TRBJ2-5, with D perhaps TRBD2 (5 bases). The chain's CDR3 is CASSRGMGETQYF. DNA for the CDR3: TGTGCCAGCTCTAGAGGGATGGGAGAGACCCAGTACTTC.